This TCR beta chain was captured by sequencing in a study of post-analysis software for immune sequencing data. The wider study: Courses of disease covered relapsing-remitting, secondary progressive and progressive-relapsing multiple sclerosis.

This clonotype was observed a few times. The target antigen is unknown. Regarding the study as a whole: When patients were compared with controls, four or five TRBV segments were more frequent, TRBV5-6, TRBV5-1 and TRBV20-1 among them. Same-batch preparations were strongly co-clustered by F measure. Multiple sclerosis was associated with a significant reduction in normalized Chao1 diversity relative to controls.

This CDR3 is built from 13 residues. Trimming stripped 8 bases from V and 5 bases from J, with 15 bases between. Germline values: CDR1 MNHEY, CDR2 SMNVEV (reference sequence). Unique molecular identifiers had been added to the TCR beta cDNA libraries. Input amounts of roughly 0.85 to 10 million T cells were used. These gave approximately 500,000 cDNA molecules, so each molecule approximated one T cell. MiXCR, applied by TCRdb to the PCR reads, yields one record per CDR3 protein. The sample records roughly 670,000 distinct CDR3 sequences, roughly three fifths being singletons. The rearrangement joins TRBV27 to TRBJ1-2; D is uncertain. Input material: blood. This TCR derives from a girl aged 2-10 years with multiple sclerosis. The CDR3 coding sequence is TGTGCCAGCGGCTATAGGGTTGAATATGGCTACACCTTC. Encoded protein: CASGYRVEYGYTF.